Listed below are T cell receptor beta chains from one sample, sequenced in a study of tumor-infiltrating lymphocytes in localized non-small cell lung cancer. The data were produced by immunoSEQ multiplex PCR, yet TCRdb's version contains in-frame clones alone and is incomplete. The sample carries 15,000 to 20,000 clones, about three quarters recorded once. Material for sequencing was lung tumor tissue. These receptors came from a human donor with non-small cell lung cancer. Both conserved end residues are part of each CDR3. A D gene is named only where the DNA matches it firmly. A row's size may be missing; if present it is once, few, many or a size class.

d_gene: TRBD1; v_gene: TRBV4-1; len: 15; j_gene: TRBJ2-5; abundance: NA; CDR3nt: TGCGCCAGCAGCCAAGCCATCGGGACAGAAGCGACCCAGTACTTC; CDR3aa: CASSQAIGTEATQYF
d_gene: TRBD2; v_gene: TRBV30; len: 14; j_gene: TRBJ2-7; abundance: once; CDR3nt: TGTGCCTGGGCCACGGGACTAGCTACCTACGAGCAGTACTTC; CDR3aa: CAWATGLATYEQYF
d_gene: NA; v_gene: TRBV11-2; len: 16; j_gene: TRBJ2-2; abundance: NA; CDR3nt: TGTGCCAGCAGCTCAGGCCCGGGGATGAACACCGGGGAGCTGTTTTTT; CDR3aa: CASSSGPGMNTGELFF
d_gene: TRBD1; v_gene: TRBV5-1; len: 15; j_gene: TRBJ2-1; abundance: once; CDR3nt: TGCGCCAGCAACACAGGGGGCCAAAATAACAATGAGCAGTTCTTC; CDR3aa: CASNTGGQNNNEQFF
d_gene: NA; v_gene: TRBV5-1; len: 14; j_gene: TRBJ2-5; abundance: NA; CDR3nt: TGCGCCAGCAGCTTGGGACAGGCTAAAGAGACCCAGTACTTC; CDR3aa: CASSLGQAKETQYF
d_gene: NA; v_gene: TRBV21-1; len: 15; j_gene: TRBJ1-6; abundance: NA; CDR3nt: TGTGCCAGCAAACCACAGTGGAAGGGGAATTCACCCCTCCACTTT; CDR3aa: CASKPQWKGNSPLHF
d_gene: TRBD2; v_gene: TRBV15; len: 15; j_gene: TRBJ2-1; abundance: NA; CDR3nt: TGTGCCACGGGGGCTAGCGGGTCTCCAAGGAATGAGCAGTTCTTC; CDR3aa: CATGASGSPRNEQFF
d_gene: NA; v_gene: TRBV6-1; len: 13; j_gene: TRBJ1-1; abundance: NA; CDR3nt: TGTGCCAGCAGTGAAGTAGAACCGGTCGAAGCTTTCTTT; CDR3aa: CASSEVEPVEAFF
d_gene: NA; v_gene: TRBV20-1; len: 11; j_gene: TRBJ1-2; abundance: NA; CDR3nt: TGCAGTCCTCATGGGGGAGATGGCTACACCTTC; CDR3aa: CSPHGGDGYTF
d_gene: TRBD1; v_gene: TRBV6-6; len: 14; j_gene: TRBJ2-5; abundance: NA; CDR3nt: TGTGCCAGCAGACCGACAGGGGGCGTAGAGACCCAGTACTTC; CDR3aa: CASRPTGGVETQYF
d_gene: TRBD2; v_gene: TRBV7-2; len: 15; j_gene: TRBJ2-1; abundance: large; CDR3nt: TGTGCCAGCAGCTTAGGACTAGCGGGAGGCAATGAGCAGTTCTTC; CDR3aa: CASSLGLAGGNEQFF
d_gene: TRBD1; v_gene: TRBV11-3; len: 16; j_gene: TRBJ1-5; abundance: NA; CDR3nt: TGTGCCAGCAGTCCGACAGGGGATAATGGCAATCAGCCCCAGCATTTT; CDR3aa: CASSPTGDNGNQPQHF
d_gene: NA; v_gene: TRBV19; len: 15; j_gene: TRBJ2-2; abundance: NA; CDR3nt: TGTGCCAGTAGACCTCAGGTTACCAACACCGGGGAGCTGTTTTTT; CDR3aa: CASRPQVTNTGELFF
d_gene: NA; v_gene: TRBV6-6; len: 13; j_gene: TRBJ1-1; abundance: NA; CDR3nt: TGTGCCACCCAGGGACACCTGAACACTGAAGCTTTCTTT; CDR3aa: CATQGHLNTEAFF
d_gene: TRBD1; v_gene: TRBV19; len: 14; j_gene: TRBJ2-7; abundance: NA; CDR3nt: TGTGCCAGTAGTACAGAGACAGGGAGCTACGAGCAGTACTTC; CDR3aa: CASSTETGSYEQYF
d_gene: TRBD1; v_gene: TRBV27; len: 14; j_gene: TRBJ1-1; abundance: NA; CDR3nt: TGTGCCAGCCGCAGGGGGAGGATGAACACTGAAGCTTTCTTT; CDR3aa: CASRRGRMNTEAFF
d_gene: TRBD1; v_gene: TRBV10-1; len: 16; j_gene: TRBJ2-3; abundance: NA; CDR3nt: TGCGCCAGCACCAACCGGGACAGGGGGAGGACAGATACGCAGTATTTT; CDR3aa: CASTNRDRGRTDTQYF
d_gene: TRBD1; v_gene: TRBV4-1; len: 15; j_gene: TRBJ2-7; abundance: few; CDR3nt: TGCGCCAGCAGCCAGGATACTCAGGGGGCCTACGAGCAGTACTTC; CDR3aa: CASSQDTQGAYEQYF
d_gene: NA; v_gene: TRBV7-9; len: 14; j_gene: TRBJ2-7; abundance: NA; CDR3nt: TGTGCCAGCAGCCGCGCCCCGGACAGCTACGAGCAGTACTTC; CDR3aa: CASSRAPDSYEQYF
d_gene: NA; v_gene: TRBV7-2; len: 15; j_gene: TRBJ2-2; abundance: NA; CDR3nt: TGTGCCAGCAGCTTATTAGGCGGGTACACCGGGGAGCTGTTTTTT; CDR3aa: CASSLLGGYTGELFF
d_gene: TRBD1; v_gene: TRBV2; len: 13; j_gene: TRBJ2-3; abundance: once; CDR3nt: TGTGCCAGCCGGGGACAGAGCACAGATACGCAGTATTTT; CDR3aa: CASRGQSTDTQYF
d_gene: TRBD1; v_gene: TRBV5-1; len: 16; j_gene: TRBJ2-1; abundance: NA; CDR3nt: TGCGCCAGCAGCTTGGAGGGCAGGGGGCTAGTGGGTGAGCAGTTCTTC; CDR3aa: CASSLEGRGLVGEQFF
d_gene: NA; v_gene: TRBV10-3; len: 13; j_gene: TRBJ1-2; abundance: NA; CDR3nt: TGTGCCATCGAGCCCGGGCCCAACTATGGCTACACCTTC; CDR3aa: CAIEPGPNYGYTF
d_gene: TRBD1; v_gene: TRBV5-8; len: 16; j_gene: TRBJ2-5; abundance: NA; CDR3nt: TGTGCCAGCAGCTTTGGAACAGGGGGTTTCCAAGAGACCCAGTACTTC; CDR3aa: CASSFGTGGFQETQYF
d_gene: NA; v_gene: TRBV5-1; len: 12; j_gene: TRBJ2-7; abundance: few; CDR3nt: TGCGCCAGCAGCCCTCCTAGCTACGAGCAGTACTTC; CDR3aa: CASSPPSYEQYF
d_gene: NA; v_gene: TRBV28; len: 14; j_gene: TRBJ2-3; abundance: NA; CDR3nt: TGTGCCAGCAGCCCGGGGACACCCACAGATACGCAGTATTTT; CDR3aa: CASSPGTPTDTQYF
d_gene: NA; v_gene: TRBV19; len: 15; j_gene: TRBJ2-6; abundance: NA; CDR3nt: TGTGCCAGTAGTATAGGTAGAGCCGGGGCCAACGTCCTGACTTTC; CDR3aa: CASSIGRAGANVLTF
d_gene: TRBD1; v_gene: TRBV4-1; len: 16; j_gene: TRBJ1-3; abundance: NA; CDR3nt: TGCGCCAGCAGCCAAAGTGGGACAGGGAGTGGAAACACCATATATTTT; CDR3aa: CASSQSGTGSGNTIYF
d_gene: NA; v_gene: TRBV7-9; len: 15; j_gene: TRBJ1-1; abundance: NA; CDR3nt: TGTGCCAGCAGCTTAGTCGGGCGGGGTAACACTGAAGCTTTCTTT; CDR3aa: CASSLVGRGNTEAFF
d_gene: TRBD2; v_gene: TRBV7-2; len: 16; j_gene: TRBJ2-1; abundance: few; CDR3nt: TGTGCCAGCAGCGGAGGGAAGGGCGGGGGGCCCAATGAGCAGTTCTTC; CDR3aa: CASSGGKGGGPNEQFF
d_gene: TRBD2; v_gene: TRBV18; len: 15; j_gene: TRBJ2-3; abundance: once; CDR3nt: TGTGCCAGCTCACCGGGCGGGGGGGCCGTAGATACGCAGTATTTT; CDR3aa: CASSPGGGAVDTQYF
d_gene: NA; v_gene: TRBV6-1; len: 16; j_gene: TRBJ1-6; abundance: NA; CDR3nt: TGTGCCAGCAGTGAAGGGCCGGGGTTTATTCGGTCACCCCTCCACTTT; CDR3aa: CASSEGPGFIRSPLHF
d_gene: TRBD2; v_gene: TRBV10-3; len: 14; j_gene: TRBJ2-7; abundance: NA; CDR3nt: TGTGCCACTCAAGTAGCGGGGGGAACCTACGAGCAGTACTTC; CDR3aa: CATQVAGGTYEQYF
d_gene: TRBD1; v_gene: TRBV10-3; len: 14; j_gene: TRBJ1-1; abundance: once; CDR3nt: TGTGCCATCAAAGGGGGGACAGGGCCCACTGAAGCTTTCTTT; CDR3aa: CAIKGGTGPTEAFF
d_gene: TRBD2; v_gene: TRBV5-1; len: 16; j_gene: TRBJ2-7; abundance: NA; CDR3nt: TGCGCCAGCAGCTTGGGGGCTAGCGGCCCATCCTACGAGCAGTACTTC; CDR3aa: CASSLGASGPSYEQYF
d_gene: TRBD1; v_gene: TRBV5-3; len: 15; j_gene: TRBJ2-2; abundance: NA; CDR3nt: TGTGCCAGAAGCTTGGGACAGGGGAAGCCCGGGGAGCTGTTTTTT; CDR3aa: CARSLGQGKPGELFF
d_gene: NA; v_gene: TRBV27; len: 13; j_gene: TRBJ1-4; abundance: NA; CDR3nt: TGTGCCAGCAGCCCCGGGGCGGATGAAAAACTGTTTTTT; CDR3aa: CASSPGADEKLFF
d_gene: TRBD1; v_gene: TRBV5-1; len: 14; j_gene: TRBJ2-2; abundance: NA; CDR3nt: TGCGCCAGCAGCTTTCGTCAGGGGGCCGGGGAGCTGTTTTTT; CDR3aa: CASSFRQGAGELFF
d_gene: TRBD1; v_gene: TRBV6-1; len: 13; j_gene: TRBJ1-6; abundance: NA; CDR3nt: TGTGCCAGCACGGGGACAGTTAATTCACCCCTCCACTTT; CDR3aa: CASTGTVNSPLHF
d_gene: TRBD1; v_gene: TRBV5-6; len: 16; j_gene: TRBJ2-6; abundance: NA; CDR3nt: TGTGCCAGCAGCCCGGACAGGGTCTCTGGGGCCAACGTCCTGACTTTC; CDR3aa: CASSPDRVSGANVLTF
d_gene: NA; v_gene: TRBV7-3; len: 15; j_gene: TRBJ2-1; abundance: NA; CDR3nt: TGTGCCAGCAGCCCCGCTTCCCACCCAAACAATGAGCAGTTCTTC; CDR3aa: CASSPASHPNNEQFF
d_gene: TRBD1; v_gene: TRBV4-1; len: 16; j_gene: TRBJ2-7; abundance: NA; CDR3nt: TGCGCCAGCAGCCGACCGGGACAGGACCATTGGTACGAGCAGTACTTC; CDR3aa: CASSRPGQDHWYEQYF
d_gene: NA; v_gene: TRBV10-1; len: 14; j_gene: TRBJ2-3; abundance: NA; CDR3nt: TGCGCCAGCAGCCAAGGGTGGAGCACAGATACGCAGTATTTT; CDR3aa: CASSQGWSTDTQYF
d_gene: NA; v_gene: TRBV30; len: 13; j_gene: TRBJ2-7; abundance: few; CDR3nt: TGTGCCTGGCTCCGGGACAACTCCTACGAGCAGTACTTC; CDR3aa: CAWLRDNSYEQYF
d_gene: NA; v_gene: TRBV5-1; len: 13; j_gene: TRBJ2-7; abundance: few; CDR3nt: TGCGCCAGCAGCTTGGAGGCGTCACCCGAGCAGTACTTC; CDR3aa: CASSLEASPEQYF
d_gene: TRBD1; v_gene: TRBV27; len: 15; j_gene: TRBJ2-7; abundance: NA; CDR3nt: TGTGCCAGCAGCGCCGGGACAGGGCCGACCTACGAGCAGTACTTC; CDR3aa: CASSAGTGPTYEQYF
d_gene: TRBD1; v_gene: TRBV5-6; len: 14; j_gene: TRBJ2-7; abundance: NA; CDR3nt: TGTGCCAGCAGCCTGGGACAGGGGGCTCGTGAGCAGTACTTC; CDR3aa: CASSLGQGAREQYF
d_gene: TRBD1; v_gene: TRBV4-1; len: 15; j_gene: TRBJ1-2; abundance: few; CDR3nt: TGCGCCAGCAGCCAACCCGACAGGGATTCCTATGGCTACACCTTC; CDR3aa: CASSQPDRDSYGYTF